This is a list of T cell receptor beta chains from one sample in a study of OX40 agonist ivuxolimab in advanced cancers. TCRdb's copy holds only in-frame clones and misses some; the assay was immunoSEQ multiplex PCR. This sample has some 100,000 clones; 84% occur once, and the top ten carry approximately 1.2%. The sample in question was CD4+ or CD8+ T cells sorted from blood, obtained in a trial of the OX40 agonist ivuxolimab. Source of these receptors: an adult with an advanced solid tumor such as melanoma, head and neck, liver or kidney cancer. The CDR3 runs from the conserved cysteine through the conserved F or W. A D gene is named only where the DNA matches it firmly. The size field is filled for only some rows; it gives once, few, many or a size class.

TGTGCCAGCAGACGGGACTTTAATGAAAAACTGTTTTTT,CASRRDFNEKLFF,TRBJ1-4,TRBV6-1,-,-
TGTGCCAGCAGTTTCACTGCTAACTATGGCTACACCTTC,CASSFTANYGYTF,TRBJ1-2,TRBV27,-,-
TGTGCCAGCAGCGCACGGACAGGGTACAATGAGCAGTTCTTC,CASSARTGYNEQFF,TRBJ2-1,TRBV11-3,-,TRBD1
TGTGCCAGCAGCTTAGACAGGGTTCTCGGAAACACCATATATTTT,CASSLDRVLGNTIYF,TRBJ1-3,TRBV7-2,-,-
TGTGCCCTTGAAAGCGGGGGGCCCCTCAATGAGCAGTTCTTC,CALESGGPLNEQFF,TRBJ2-1,TRBV30,-,TRBD2
TGTGCCAGCAGCCAAGTGGGGACGTCCTCTGGGGCCAACGTCCTGACTTTC,CASSQVGTSSGANVLTF,TRBJ2-6,TRBV7-3,-,-
TGTGCCAGCAGCTCCCGTACAGGGGTTCGGGCTCACGAGCAGTACTTC,CASSSRTGVRAHEQYF,TRBJ2-7,TRBV5-4,-,TRBD1
TGTGCCAGCAGCCAGACAGGGAACACCGAAGCTTTCTTT,CASSQTGNTEAFF,TRBJ1-1,TRBV7-2,-,TRBD1
TGTGCCAGCAGTTTACAGGCAGGCCGAAGCTCCTATAATTCACCCCTCCACTTT,CASSLQAGRSSYNSPLHF,TRBJ1-6,TRBV27,few,-
TGCGCCAGCAGCCAAGATGCCGGGGCCTATGGCTACACCTTC,CASSQDAGAYGYTF,TRBJ1-2,TRBV4-3,-,-
TGTGCCAGTAGTACAAGGGACAGGACAGATACGCAGTATTTT,CASSTRDRTDTQYF,TRBJ2-3,TRBV19,-,TRBD1
TGTGCCAGCGGTAACAGGGAGGGCTACTATAATTCACCCCTCCACTTT,CASGNREGYYNSPLHF,TRBJ1-6,TRBV27,few,-
TGTGCCAGCAGACCCACAGGGATGATAGATTCACCCCTCCACTTT,CASRPTGMIDSPLHF,TRBJ1-6,TRBV27,-,-
TGTGCCAGCAAATGTGGGGGATCCACAGATACGCAGTATTTT,CASKCGGSTDTQYF,TRBJ2-3,TRBV21-1,once,-
TGTGCCACCAGCAGATACCGGGACAGCGAAGAGACCCAGTACTTC,CATSRYRDSEETQYF,TRBJ2-5,TRBV15,once,TRBD1
TGTGCCAGCAGCTTTGGGGGACGGAGTGAAGCTTTCTTT,CASSFGGRSEAFF,TRBJ1-1,TRBV7-3,-,-
TGTGCCAGTAAGACAGGGCGAAACGCAAATGAGCAGTTCTTC,CASKTGRNANEQFF,TRBJ2-1,TRBV6-4,few,TRBD1
TGTGCCAGTAGTATGGCGTACAGGGGGCGAAGGGAGACTGAAGCTTTCTTT,CASSMAYRGRRETEAFF,TRBJ1-1,TRBV19,-,TRBD1
TGTGCCAGCAGCCCGGGACAGTACTATGGCTACACCTTC,CASSPGQYYGYTF,TRBJ1-2,TRBV7-2,once,TRBD1
TGTGCCTGGACTCCCGGAAGGGGCTGGTCCGAGCAGTACTTC,CAWTPGRGWSEQYF,TRBJ2-7,TRBV30,few,-
TGTGCCAGCAGCTTGGGACTAGCGGTAACCGGGGAGCTGTTTTTT,CASSLGLAVTGELFF,TRBJ2-2,TRBV7-2,-,TRBD2
TGTGCCAGCAGCCCCTTGACTAGCGGTTTGGGCAATGAGCAGTTCTTC,CASSPLTSGLGNEQFF,TRBJ2-1,TRBV4-2,-,TRBD2
TGTGCCAGCAGCTCTAGAGGAGGGGGACCCACTGAAGCTTTCTTT,CASSSRGGGPTEAFF,TRBJ1-1,TRBV7-9,-,-
TGTGCCAGCAGCCCCATATTCGGGGATACGCAGTATTTT,CASSPIFGDTQYF,TRBJ2-3,TRBV7-2,-,-
TGCAGCGCTCACAGGGGTTCGAACTATGGCTACACCTTC,CSAHRGSNYGYTF,TRBJ1-2,TRBV29-1,-,TRBD1
TGCGCCAGCAGTGATGGGCAGGGTCGAGGAGAGACCCAGTACTTC,CASSDGQGRGETQYF,TRBJ2-5,TRBV10-1,-,-
TGTGCCTGGAGTGTGGGAGGGGAGCAGCCCCAGCATTTT,CAWSVGGEQPQHF,TRBJ1-5,TRBV30,-,-
TGTGCCAGCAGCGTAGTCCCAGCGTTTCAAGAGACCCAGTACTTC,CASSVVPAFQETQYF,TRBJ2-5,TRBV9,-,-
TGTGCCAGCTCCCCCAACGGCATTAGGAATGAGCAGTTCTTC,CASSPNGIRNEQFF,TRBJ2-1,TRBV27,-,-
TGTGCCAGCAGCTTAGGGACAGGGGGAAACTATGGCTACACCTTC,CASSLGTGGNYGYTF,TRBJ1-2,TRBV5-4,-,TRBD1
TGTGCCGGGACACCCTCTGGACACACCGGGGAGCTGTTTTTT,CAGTPSGHTGELFF,TRBJ2-2,TRBV6-1,once,-